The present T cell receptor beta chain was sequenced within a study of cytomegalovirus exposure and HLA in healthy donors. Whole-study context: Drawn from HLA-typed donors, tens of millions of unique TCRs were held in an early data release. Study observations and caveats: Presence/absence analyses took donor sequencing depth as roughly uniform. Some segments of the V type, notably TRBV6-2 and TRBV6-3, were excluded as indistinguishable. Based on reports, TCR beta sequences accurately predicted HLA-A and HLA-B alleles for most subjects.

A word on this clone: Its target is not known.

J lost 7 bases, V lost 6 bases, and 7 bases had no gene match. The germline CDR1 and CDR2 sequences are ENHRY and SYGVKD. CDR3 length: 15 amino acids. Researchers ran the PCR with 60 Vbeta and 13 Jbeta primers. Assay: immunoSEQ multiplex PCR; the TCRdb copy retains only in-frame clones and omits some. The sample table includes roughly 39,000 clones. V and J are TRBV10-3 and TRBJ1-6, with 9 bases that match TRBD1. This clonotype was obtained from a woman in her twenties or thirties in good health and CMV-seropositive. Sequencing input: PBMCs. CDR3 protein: CAISRGQGPNSPLHF. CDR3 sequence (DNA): TGTGCCATCAGCCGGGGACAGGGCCCCAATTCACCCCTCCACTTT.